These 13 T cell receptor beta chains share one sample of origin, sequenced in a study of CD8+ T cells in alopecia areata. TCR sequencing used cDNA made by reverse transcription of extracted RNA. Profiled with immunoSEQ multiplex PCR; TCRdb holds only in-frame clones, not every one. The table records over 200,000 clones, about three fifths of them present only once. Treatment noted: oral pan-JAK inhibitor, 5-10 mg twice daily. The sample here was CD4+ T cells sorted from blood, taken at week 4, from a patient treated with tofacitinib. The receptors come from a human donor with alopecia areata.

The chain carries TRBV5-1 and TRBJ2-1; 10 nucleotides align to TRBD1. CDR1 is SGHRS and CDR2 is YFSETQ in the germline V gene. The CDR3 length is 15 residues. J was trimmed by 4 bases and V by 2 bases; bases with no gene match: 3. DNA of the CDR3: TGCGCCAGCAGCTTTGGGGACAGGGGTTACAATGAGCAGTTCTTC. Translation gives CASSFGDRGYNEQFF.

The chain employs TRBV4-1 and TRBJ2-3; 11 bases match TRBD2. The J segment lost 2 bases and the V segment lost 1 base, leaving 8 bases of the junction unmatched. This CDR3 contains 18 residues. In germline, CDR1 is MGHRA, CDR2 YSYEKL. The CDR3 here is CASSQGLTSGDHTDTQYF. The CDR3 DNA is TGCGCCAGCAGCCAAGGGCTGACTAGCGGGGACCACACAGATACGCAGTATTTT.

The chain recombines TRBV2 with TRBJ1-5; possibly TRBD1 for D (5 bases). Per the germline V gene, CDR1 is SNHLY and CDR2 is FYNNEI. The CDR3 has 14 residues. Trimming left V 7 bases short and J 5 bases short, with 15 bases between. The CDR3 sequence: CASTAETAYQPQHF. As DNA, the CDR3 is TGTGCCAGCACCGCGGAGACAGCCTATCAGCCCCAGCATTTT.

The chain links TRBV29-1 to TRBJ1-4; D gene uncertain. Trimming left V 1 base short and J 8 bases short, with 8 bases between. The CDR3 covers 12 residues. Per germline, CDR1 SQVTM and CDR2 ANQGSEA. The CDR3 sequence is CSVEGFGEKLFF. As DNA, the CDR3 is TGCAGCGTTGAAGGGTTCGGGGAAAAACTGTTTTTT.

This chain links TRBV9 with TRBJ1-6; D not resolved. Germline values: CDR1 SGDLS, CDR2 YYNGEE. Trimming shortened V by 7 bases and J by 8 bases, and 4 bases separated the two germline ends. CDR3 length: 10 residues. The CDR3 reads CASGDSPLHF. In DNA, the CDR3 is TGTGCCAGCGGTGATTCACCCCTCCACTTT. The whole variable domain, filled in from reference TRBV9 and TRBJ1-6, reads DSGVTQTPKHLITATGQRVTLRCSPRSGDLSVYWYQQSLDQGLQFLIQYYNGEERAKGNILERFSAQQFPDLHSELNLSSLELGDSALYFCASGDSPLHFGNGTRLTVT.

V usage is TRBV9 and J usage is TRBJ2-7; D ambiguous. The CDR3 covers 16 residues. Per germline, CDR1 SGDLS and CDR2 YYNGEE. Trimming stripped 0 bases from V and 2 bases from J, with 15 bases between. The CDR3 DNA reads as TGTGCCAGCAGCGTAGGGTTGGGTAGCAAGACCTACGAGCAGTACTTC. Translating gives CASSVGLGSKTYEQYF.

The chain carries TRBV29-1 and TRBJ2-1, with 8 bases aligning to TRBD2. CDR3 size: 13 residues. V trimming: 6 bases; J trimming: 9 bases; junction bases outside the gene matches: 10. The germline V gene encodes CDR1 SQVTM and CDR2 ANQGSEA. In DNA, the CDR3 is TGCAGCGTCCGGGGACTAGGTTCTTCTGAGCAGTTCTTC. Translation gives CSVRGLGSSEQFF.

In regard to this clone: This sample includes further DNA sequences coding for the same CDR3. The chain's CDR3 is CSVDRGLTEAFF. CDR3 DNA sequence: TGCAGCGTAGACAGGGGGCTCACTGAAGCTTTCTTT. This chain connects TRBV29-1 to TRBJ1-1, with 10 bases fitting TRBD1. The CDR3 totals 12 residues. Per germline, CDR1 SQVTM and CDR2 ANQGSEA. The V gene end was trimmed by 6 bases and the J gene end by 4 bases; junction bases not matched to a gene: 2.

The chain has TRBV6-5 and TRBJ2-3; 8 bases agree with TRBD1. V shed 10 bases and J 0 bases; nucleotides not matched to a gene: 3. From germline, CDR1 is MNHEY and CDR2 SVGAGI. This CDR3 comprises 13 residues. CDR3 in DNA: TGTGCCACTCGGACAGGGAGCACAGATACGCAGTATTTT. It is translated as CATRTGSTDTQYF.

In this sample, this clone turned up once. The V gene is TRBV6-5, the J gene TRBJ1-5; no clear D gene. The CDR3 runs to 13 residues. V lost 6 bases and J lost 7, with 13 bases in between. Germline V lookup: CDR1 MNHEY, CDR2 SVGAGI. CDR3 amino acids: CASSDRRSQPQHF. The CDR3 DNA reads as TGTGCCAGCAGCGACCGGAGGAGCCAGCCCCAGCATTTT.

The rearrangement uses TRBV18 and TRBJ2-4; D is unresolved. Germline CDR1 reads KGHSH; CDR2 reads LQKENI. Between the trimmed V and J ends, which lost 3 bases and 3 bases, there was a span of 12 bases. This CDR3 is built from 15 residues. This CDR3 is CASSPGPKGKNIQYF. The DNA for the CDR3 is TGTGCCAGCTCACCCGGGCCTAAGGGCAAAAACATTCAGTACTTC.

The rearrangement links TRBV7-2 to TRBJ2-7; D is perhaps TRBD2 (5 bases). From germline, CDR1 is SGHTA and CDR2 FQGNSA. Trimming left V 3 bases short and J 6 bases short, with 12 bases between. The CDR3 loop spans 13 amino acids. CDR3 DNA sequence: TGTGCCAGCAGCTTCGGCCCCGCGGGCGAGCAGTACTTC. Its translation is CASSFGPAGEQYF.

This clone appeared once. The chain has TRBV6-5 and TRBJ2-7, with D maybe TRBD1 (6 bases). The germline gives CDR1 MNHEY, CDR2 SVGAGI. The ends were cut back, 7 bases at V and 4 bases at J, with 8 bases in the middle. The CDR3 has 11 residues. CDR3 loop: CASTRGYEQYF. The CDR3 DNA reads TGTGCCAGCACTAGGGGGTACGAGCAGTACTTC.